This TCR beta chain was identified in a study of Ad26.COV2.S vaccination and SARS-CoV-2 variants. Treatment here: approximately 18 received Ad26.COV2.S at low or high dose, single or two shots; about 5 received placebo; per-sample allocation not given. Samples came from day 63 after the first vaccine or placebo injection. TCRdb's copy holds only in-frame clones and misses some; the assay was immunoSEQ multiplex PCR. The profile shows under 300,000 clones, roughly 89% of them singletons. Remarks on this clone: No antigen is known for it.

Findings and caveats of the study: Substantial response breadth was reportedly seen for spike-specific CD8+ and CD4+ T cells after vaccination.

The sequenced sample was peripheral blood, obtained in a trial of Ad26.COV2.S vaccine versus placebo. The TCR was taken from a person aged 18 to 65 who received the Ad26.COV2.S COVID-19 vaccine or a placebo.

The CDR3 sequence: CASSQERDRVYNEQFF. The CDR3 DNA sequence: TGCGCCAGCAGCCAAGAGCGGGACAGGGTCTACAATGAGCAGTTCTTC. The chain carries TRBV4-3 and TRBJ2-1; 9 bases match TRBD1. CDR3 length: 16 residues. After removal of 0 bases from V and 3 bases from J, the junction contained 3 bases not matched to a gene. The germline CDR1 and CDR2 sequences are LGHNA and YSLEER.